The following is a T cell receptor (beta chain) sequence with its context. As yet, its antigen is unknown. V gave up 5 bases and J gave up 1 base, with 6 bases separating them. CDR1 is SQVTM, CDR2 ANQGSEA, per germline. This CDR3 spans 12 amino acids. This sample is drawn from a study of beta chain features in type 1 diabetes. Purity exceeding 98% was reached by all sorted populations. Study-wide findings and caveats: TCRB rearrangement may or may not be influenced by HLA type; here this remained unresolved.

Reverse transcription of all isolated RNA meant that expressed TCRB transcripts were sequenced. Read counts averaged approximately 3.5 million for samples of naive, central memory and regulatory T cells. Profiling relied on immunoSEQ multiplex PCR, and the TCRdb table lists in-frame clones only, not all of them. The table lists 250,000 to 300,000 clones, 8% of them singletons, with about 0.93% in the top ten. The chain combines TRBV29-1 with TRBJ1-5; D is undetermined. The sample consisted of central memory CD4+ T cells from blood. The source is a young woman in good health. Here the CDR3 reads CSVKDSNQPQHF. As DNA, the CDR3 is TGCAGCGTTAAGGACAGCAATCAGCCCCAGCATTTT.